This T cell receptor beta chain was sequenced for a study of technical replicates of blood from a few donors. This table comes from immunoSEQ multiplex PCR, and its TCRdb copy is limited to in-frame clones, with some not included. The sample consists of 65,000 to 90,000 clones, 95% to 98% of them appearing once. V lost 2 bases to trimming and J lost 3 bases, with 10 bases between them. Germline CDR1 SGHAT, CDR2 FQNNGV. The CDR3 is 14 amino acids. The chain combines TRBV11-2 with TRBJ1-1, with D hard to call. This TCR came from a human donor in good health. Sequencing used T cells isolated from PBMCs. The CDR3 nucleotides read TGTGCCAGCAGCTTATTGTGGGAGGACACTGAAGCTTTCTTT. This gives the protein CASSLLWEDTEAFF.